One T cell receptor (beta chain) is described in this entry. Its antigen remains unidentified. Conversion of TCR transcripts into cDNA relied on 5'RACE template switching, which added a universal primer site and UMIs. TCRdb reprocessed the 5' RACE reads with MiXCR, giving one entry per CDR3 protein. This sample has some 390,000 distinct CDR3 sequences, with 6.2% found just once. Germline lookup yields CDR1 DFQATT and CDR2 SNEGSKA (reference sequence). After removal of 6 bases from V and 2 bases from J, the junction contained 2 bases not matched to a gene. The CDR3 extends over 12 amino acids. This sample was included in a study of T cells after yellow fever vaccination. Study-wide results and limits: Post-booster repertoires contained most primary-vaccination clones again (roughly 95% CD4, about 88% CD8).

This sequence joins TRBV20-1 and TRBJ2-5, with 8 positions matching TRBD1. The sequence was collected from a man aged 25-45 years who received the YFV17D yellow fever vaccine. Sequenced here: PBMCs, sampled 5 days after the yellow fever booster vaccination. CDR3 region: CSARTGQETQYF. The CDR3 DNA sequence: TGCAGTGCGCGGACAGGGCAAGAGACCCAGTACTTC.